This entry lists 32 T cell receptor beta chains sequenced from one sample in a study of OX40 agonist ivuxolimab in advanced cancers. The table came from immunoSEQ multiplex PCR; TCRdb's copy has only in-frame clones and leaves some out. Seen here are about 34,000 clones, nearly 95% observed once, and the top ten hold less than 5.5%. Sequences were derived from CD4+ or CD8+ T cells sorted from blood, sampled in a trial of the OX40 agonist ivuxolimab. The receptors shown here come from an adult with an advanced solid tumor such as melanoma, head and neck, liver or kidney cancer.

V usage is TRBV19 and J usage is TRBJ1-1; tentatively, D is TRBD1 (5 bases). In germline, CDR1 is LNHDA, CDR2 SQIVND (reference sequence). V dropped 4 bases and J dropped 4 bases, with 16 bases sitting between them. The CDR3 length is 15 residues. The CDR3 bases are TGTGCCAGTAGTACGATCAGCGGGGGGGGCACTGAAGCTTTCTTT. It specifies CASSTISGGGTEAFF.

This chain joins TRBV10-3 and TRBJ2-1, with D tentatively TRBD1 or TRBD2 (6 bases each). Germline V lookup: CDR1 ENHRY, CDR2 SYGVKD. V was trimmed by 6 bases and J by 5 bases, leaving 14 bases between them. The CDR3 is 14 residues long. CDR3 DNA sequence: TGTGCCATCAGCACAGGGCGCGGGAACAATGAGCAGTTCTTC. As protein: CAISTGRGNNEQFF.

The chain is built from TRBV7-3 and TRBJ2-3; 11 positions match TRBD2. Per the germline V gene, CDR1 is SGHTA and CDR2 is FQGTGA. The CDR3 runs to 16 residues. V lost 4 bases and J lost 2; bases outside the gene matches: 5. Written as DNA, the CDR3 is TGTGCCAGCAGCTCCGGGACTAGCGGAATCACAGATACGCAGTATTTT. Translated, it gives CASSSGTSGITDTQYF.

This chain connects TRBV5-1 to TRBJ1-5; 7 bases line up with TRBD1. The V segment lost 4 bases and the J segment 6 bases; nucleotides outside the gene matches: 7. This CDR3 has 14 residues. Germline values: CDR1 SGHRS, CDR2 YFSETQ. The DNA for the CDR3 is TGCGCCAGCAGCCTTGGCACAGGGGTTCAGCCCCAGCATTTT. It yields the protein CASSLGTGVQPQHF.

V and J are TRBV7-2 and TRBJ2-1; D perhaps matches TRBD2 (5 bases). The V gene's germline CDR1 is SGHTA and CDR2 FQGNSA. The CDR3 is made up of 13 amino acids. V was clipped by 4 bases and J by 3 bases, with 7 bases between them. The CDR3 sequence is CASSSGNYNEQFF. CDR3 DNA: TGTGCCAGCAGCTCCGGGAACTACAATGAGCAGTTCTTC.

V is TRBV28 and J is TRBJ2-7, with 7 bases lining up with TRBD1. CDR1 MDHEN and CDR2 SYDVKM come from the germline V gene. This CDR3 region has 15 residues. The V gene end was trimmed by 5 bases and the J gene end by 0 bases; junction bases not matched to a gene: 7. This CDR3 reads CASSEQGLNSYEQYF. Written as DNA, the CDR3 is TGTGCCAGCAGTGAACAGGGGCTAAACTCCTACGAGCAGTACTTC.

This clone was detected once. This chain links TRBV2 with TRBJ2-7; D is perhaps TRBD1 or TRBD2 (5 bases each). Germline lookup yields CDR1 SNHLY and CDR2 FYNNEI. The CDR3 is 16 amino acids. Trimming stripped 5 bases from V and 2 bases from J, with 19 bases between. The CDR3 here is CASSHRDGSLTYEQYF. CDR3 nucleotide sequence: TGTGCCAGCAGTCACCGGGACGGAAGTCTAACCTACGAGCAGTACTTC.

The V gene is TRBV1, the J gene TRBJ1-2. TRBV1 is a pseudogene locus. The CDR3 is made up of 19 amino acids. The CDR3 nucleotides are TGCACCAGCAGCCAGTCGGGCGGGGGGGAAGGGGCACCTAACTATGGCTACACCTTC. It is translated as CTSSQSGGGEGAPNYGYTF.

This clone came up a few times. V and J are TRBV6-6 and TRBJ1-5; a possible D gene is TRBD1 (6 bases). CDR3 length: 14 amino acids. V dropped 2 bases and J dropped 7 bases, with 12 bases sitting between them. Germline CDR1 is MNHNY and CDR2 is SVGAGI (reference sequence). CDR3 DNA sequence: TGTGCCAGCAGTTACCCAGGGGTGGGCCAGCCCCAGCATTTT. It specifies CASSYPGVGQPQHF.

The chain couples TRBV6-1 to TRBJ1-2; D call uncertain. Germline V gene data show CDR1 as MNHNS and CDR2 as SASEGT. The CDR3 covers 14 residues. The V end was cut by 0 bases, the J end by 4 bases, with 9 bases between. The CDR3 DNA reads TGTGCCAGCAGTGAAGCGCGATCAGCCTATGGCTACACCTTC. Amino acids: CASSEARSAYGYTF.

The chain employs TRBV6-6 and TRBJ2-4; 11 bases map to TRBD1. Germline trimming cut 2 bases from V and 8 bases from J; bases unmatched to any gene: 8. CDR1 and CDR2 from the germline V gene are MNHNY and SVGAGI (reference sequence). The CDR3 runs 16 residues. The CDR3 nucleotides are TGTGCCAGCAGTTACGGATGGACAGGGGGCTTAGACATTCAGTACTTC. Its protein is CASSYGWTGGLDIQYF.

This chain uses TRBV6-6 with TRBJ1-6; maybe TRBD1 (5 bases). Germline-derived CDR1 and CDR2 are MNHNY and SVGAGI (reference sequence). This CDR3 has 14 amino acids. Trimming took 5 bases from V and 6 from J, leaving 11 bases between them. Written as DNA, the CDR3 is TGTGCCAGCAGTGGGGGAGGTAGTAATTCACCCCTCCACTTT. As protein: CASSGGGSNSPLHF.

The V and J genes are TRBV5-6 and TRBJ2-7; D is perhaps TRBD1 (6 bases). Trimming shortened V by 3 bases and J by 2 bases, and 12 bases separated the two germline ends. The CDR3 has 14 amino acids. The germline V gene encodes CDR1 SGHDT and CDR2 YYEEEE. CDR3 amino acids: CASSSASGAYEQYF. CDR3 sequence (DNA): TGTGCCAGCAGCTCGGCGTCAGGGGCCTACGAGCAGTACTTC.

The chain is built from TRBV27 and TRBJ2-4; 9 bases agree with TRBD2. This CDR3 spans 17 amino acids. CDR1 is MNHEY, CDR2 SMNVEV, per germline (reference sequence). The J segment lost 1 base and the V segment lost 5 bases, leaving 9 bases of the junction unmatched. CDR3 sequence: CASSPLAGSQAKNIQYF. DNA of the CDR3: TGTGCCAGCAGTCCTCTAGCGGGGAGCCAGGCCAAAAACATTCAGTACTTC.

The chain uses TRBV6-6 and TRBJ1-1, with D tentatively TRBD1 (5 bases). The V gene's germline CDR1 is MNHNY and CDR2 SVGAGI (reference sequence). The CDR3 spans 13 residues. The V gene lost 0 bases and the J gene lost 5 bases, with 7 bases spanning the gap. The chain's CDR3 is CASSYSGETEAFF. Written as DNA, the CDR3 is TGTGCCAGCAGTTACTCGGGGGAAACTGAAGCTTTCTTT.

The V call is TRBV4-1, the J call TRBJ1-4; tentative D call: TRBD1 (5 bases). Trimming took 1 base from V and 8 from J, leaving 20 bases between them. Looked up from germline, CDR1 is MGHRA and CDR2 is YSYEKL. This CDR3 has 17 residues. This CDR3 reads CASSQVGRGAPEEKLFF. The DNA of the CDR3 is TGCGCCAGCAGCCAAGTGGGCCGAGGGGCGCCTGAAGAAAAACTGTTTTTT.

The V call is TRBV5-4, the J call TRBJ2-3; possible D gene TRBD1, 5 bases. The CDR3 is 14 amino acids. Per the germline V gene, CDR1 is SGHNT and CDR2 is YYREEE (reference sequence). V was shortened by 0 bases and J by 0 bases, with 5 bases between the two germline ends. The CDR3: CASSLEGSTDTQYF. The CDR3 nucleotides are TGTGCCAGCAGCTTGGAGGGGAGCACAGATACGCAGTATTTT. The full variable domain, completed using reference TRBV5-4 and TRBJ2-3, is ETGVTQSPTHLIKTRGQQVTLRCSSQSGHNTVSWYQQALGQGPQFIFQYYREEENGRGNFPPRFSGLQFPNYSSELNVNALELDDSALYLCASSLEGSTDTQYFGPGTRLTVL.

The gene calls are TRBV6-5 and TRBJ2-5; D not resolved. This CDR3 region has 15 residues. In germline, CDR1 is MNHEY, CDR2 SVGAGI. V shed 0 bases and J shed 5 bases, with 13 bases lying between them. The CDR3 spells CASSYSGLLGETQYF. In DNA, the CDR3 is TGTGCCAGCAGTTACTCGGGTTTGCTAGGGGAGACCCAGTACTTC.

CDR3: CASSPRTGASPYEQYF. The CDR3 DNA follows: TGTGCCAGCTCACCACGAACAGGAGCATCCCCCTACGAGCAGTACTTC. The rearrangement uses TRBV18 and TRBJ2-7; a weak D match, TRBD1 (5 bases). Germline CDR1 KGHSH, CDR2 LQKENI. The CDR3 loop spans 16 amino acids. V lost 1 base, J lost 2 bases, and 15 bases lay in between. The full variable domain, rest sourced from reference TRBV18 and TRBJ2-7, is NAGVMQNPRHLVRRRGQEARLRCSPMKGHSHVYWYRQLPEEGLKFMVYLQKENIIDESGMPKERFSAEFPKEGPSILRIQQVVRGDSAAYFCASSPRTGASPYEQYFGPGTRLTVT.

CDR3 sequence (DNA): TGTGCCAGTAGTATTACGGGGGATGGCGAGCAGTACTTC. Translated, it gives CASSITGDGEQYF. The chain combines TRBV19 with TRBJ2-7, with a tentative D call TRBD2 (6 bases). Germline assignment: CDR1 LNHDA and CDR2 SQIVND (reference sequence). Trimming left V 3 bases short and J 6 bases short, with 12 bases between. The CDR3 spans 13 residues.

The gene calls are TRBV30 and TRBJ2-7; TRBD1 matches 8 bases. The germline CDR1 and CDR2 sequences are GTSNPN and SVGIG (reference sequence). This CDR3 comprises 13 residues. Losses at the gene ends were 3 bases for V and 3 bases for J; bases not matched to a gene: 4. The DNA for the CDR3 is TGTGCCTGGAGACAGGGGGTTGGCTACGAGCAGTACTTC. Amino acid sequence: CAWRQGVGYEQYF.

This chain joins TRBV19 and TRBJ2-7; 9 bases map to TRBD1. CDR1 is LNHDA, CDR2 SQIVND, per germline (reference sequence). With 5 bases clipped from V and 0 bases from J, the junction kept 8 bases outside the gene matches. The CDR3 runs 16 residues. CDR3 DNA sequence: TGTGCCAGTAGTCTCAGAATGGGACAGGGCTCCTACGAGCAGTACTTC. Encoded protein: CASSLRMGQGSYEQYF.

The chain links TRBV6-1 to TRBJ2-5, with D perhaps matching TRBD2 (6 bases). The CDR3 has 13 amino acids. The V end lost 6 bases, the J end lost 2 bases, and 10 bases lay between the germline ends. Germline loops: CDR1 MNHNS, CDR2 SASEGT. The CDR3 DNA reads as TGTGCCAGCAGGCTTGGGAGGCAAGAGACCCAGTACTTC. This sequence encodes CASRLGRQETQYF.

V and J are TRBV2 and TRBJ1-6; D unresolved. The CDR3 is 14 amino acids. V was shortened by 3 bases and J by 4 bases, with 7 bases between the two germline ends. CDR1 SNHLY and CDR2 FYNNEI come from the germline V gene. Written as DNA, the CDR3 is TGTGCCAGCAGTGACAGGCTGTATAATTCACCCCTCCACTTT. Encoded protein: CASSDRLYNSPLHF.

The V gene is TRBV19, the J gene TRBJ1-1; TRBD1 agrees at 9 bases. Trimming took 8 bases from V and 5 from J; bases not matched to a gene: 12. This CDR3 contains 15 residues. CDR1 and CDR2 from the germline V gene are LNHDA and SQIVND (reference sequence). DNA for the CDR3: TGTGCCAGTGAGTATCAGACAGGGGGATGGACTGAAGCTTTCTTT. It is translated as CASEYQTGGWTEAFF.

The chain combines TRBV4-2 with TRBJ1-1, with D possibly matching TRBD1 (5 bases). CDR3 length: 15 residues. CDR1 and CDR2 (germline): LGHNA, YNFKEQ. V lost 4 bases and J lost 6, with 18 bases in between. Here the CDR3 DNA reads TGTGCCAGCAGCCCTAAGATGGGGGATATCGCTGAAGCTTTCTTT. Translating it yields CASSPKMGDIAEAFF.

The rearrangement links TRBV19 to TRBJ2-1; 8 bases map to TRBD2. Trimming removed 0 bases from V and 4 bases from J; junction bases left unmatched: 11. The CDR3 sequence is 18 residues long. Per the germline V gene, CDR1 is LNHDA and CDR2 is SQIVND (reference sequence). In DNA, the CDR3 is TGTGCCAGTAGTATAGATTTGGCGAGCGGGAGTTGGTACAATGAGCAGTTCTTC. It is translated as CASSIDLASGSWYNEQFF.

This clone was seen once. The CDR3 DNA sequence: TGCGCCAGCAGCCAAGAACAAATCGGGGGGGCCGGGGAGCTGTTTTTT. This codes for CASSQEQIGGAGELFF. The chain uses TRBV4-3 and TRBJ2-2, with 8 bases that match TRBD2. This CDR3 has 16 amino acids. Unmatched junction bases numbered 6, after V lost 0 bases and J lost 6 bases. Germline V CDR1 and CDR2: LGHNA, YSLEER.

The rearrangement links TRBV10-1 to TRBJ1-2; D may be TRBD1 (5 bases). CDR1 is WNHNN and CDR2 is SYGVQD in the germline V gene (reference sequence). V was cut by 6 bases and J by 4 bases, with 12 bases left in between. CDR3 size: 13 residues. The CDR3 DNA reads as TGCGCCAGCAGCCCAGGGACGGGCTATGGCTACACCTTC. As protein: CASSPGTGYGYTF.

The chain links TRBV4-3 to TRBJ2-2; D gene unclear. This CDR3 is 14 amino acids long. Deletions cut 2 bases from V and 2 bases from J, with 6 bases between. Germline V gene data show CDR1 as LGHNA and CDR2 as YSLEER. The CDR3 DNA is TGCGCCAGCAGCCAACACACTAACACCGGGGAGCTGTTTTTT. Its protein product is CASSQHTNTGELFF.

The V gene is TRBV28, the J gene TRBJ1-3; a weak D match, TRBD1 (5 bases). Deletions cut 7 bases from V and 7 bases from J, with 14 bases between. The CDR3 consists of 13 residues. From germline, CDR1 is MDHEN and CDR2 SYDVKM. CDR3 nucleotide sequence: TGTGCCAGCAATACCGGGACCAAGAACACCATATATTTT. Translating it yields CASNTGTKNTIYF.

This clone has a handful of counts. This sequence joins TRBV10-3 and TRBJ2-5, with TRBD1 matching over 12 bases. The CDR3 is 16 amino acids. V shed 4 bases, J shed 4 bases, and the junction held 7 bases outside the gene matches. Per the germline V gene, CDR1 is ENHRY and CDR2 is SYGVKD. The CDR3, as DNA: TGTGCCATCAGTGCCGGGGACAGGGGGCTTGGAGAGACCCAGTACTTC. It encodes CAISAGDRGLGETQYF.